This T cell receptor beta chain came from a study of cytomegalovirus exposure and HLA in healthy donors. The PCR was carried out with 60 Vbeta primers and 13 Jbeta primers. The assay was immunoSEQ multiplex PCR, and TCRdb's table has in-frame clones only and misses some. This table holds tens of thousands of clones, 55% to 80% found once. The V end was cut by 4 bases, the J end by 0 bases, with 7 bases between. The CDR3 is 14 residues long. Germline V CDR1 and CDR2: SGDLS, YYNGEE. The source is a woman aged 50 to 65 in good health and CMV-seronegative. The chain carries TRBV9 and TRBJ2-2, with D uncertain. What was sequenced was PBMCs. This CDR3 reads CASSSTTNTGELFF. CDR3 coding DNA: TGTGCCAGCAGCTCGACAACGAACACCGGGGAGCTGTTTTTT.